The 8 T cell receptor beta chains given below trace back to one sample, sequenced in a study of T cells after yellow fever vaccination. MiXCR, applied by TCRdb to the 5' RACE reads, yields one record per CDR3 protein. The sample includes 300,000 or so distinct CDR3 sequences, around 8.1% of them seen just once. Sequencing used PBMCs, obtained about 49 days after the first yellow fever vaccination. The receptors here all came from a man in his late teens or twenties who received the YFV17D yellow fever vaccine.

CDR3 amino acids: CASRLSQNTEAFF. CDR3 in DNA: TGTGCCAGCAGGCTGTCGCAGAACACTGAAGCTTTCTTT. The chain is built from TRBV5-4 and TRBJ1-1; D remains ambiguous. Germline V gene lookup returns CDR1 SGHNT and CDR2 YYREEE (reference sequence). V shed 5 bases and J shed 1 base, with 9 bases lying between them. The length of the CDR3 is 13 residues.

The chain is built from TRBV6-1 and TRBJ2-7; the match to TRBD1 covers 8 bases. This CDR3 region has 15 residues. With V trimmed by 6 bases and J by 5 bases, 12 bases remained unmatched. Germline V gene lookup returns CDR1 MNHNS and CDR2 SASEGT. The CDR3 DNA is TGTGCCAGCAGCCCCTACACCGGGACAGGTGACGAGCAGTACTTC. Translating gives CASSPYTGTGDEQYF.

This clonotype showed up just a few times. The chain uses TRBV5-1 and TRBJ2-5, with D possibly TRBD2 on 7 matching bases. Germline CDR1 SGHRS, CDR2 YFSETQ. Between the trimmed V and J ends, which lost 3 bases and 1 base, there was a span of 13 bases. The CDR3 runs to 15 residues. The CDR3 here is CASSSWGGGQETQYF. Here the CDR3 DNA reads TGCGCCAGCAGCTCTTGGGGAGGGGGCCAAGAGACCCAGTACTTC.

This clonotype has at least ten counts. This chain links TRBV10-3 with TRBJ2-4; 8 bases agree with TRBD2. V was pared by 10 bases and J by 10 bases, with 15 bases of the junction left unmatched. The CDR3 has 14 amino acids. The germline gives CDR1 ENHRY, CDR2 SYGVKD. CDR3 residues: CATGLDLAGGIQYF. DNA for the CDR3: TGTGCCACGGGACTAGACCTCGCCGGGGGGATTCAGTACTTC.

The rearrangement links TRBV5-1 to TRBJ2-1; 7 bases align to TRBD1. Looked up from germline, CDR1 is SGHRS and CDR2 is YFSETQ. There are 15 residues in the CDR3. V lost 0 bases and J lost 7; bases outside the gene matches: 7. CDR3 protein: CASSLEQGLSNEQFF. The DNA of the CDR3 is TGCGCCAGCAGCTTGGAACAGGGGTTATCGAATGAGCAGTTCTTC.

The J gene is TRBJ1-2, the V gene TRBV11-1; TRBD1 might be the D (5 bases). Germline V CDR1 and CDR2: SGHAT, FQDESV (reference sequence). V lost 5 bases and J lost 5, with 27 bases in between. The CDR3 is made up of 18 amino acids. The CDR3 loop reads CASSALPTAAKHPYGYTF. The DNA of the CDR3 is TGTGCCAGCAGCGCCCTGCCGACAGCCGCTAAGCACCCGTATGGCTACACCTTC.

The rearrangement joins TRBV5-1 to TRBJ1-5; weak D call: TRBD1 (5 bases). Germline CDR1 reads SGHRS; CDR2 reads YFSETQ. The CDR3 loop spans 14 amino acids. Trimming removed 0 bases from V and 6 bases from J, with 10 bases in between. The CDR3 nucleotides read TGCGCCAGCAGCTTGGGAACAGGTCTTCAGCCCCAGCATTTT. Translation gives CASSLGTGLQPQHF.

This clonotype has more than one count but fewer than ten. The rearrangement uses TRBV7-2 and TRBJ1-6; D is undetermined. The CDR3 contains 12 residues. Germline V CDR1 and CDR2: SGHTA, FQGNSA. V dropped 6 bases and J dropped 9 bases, with 9 bases sitting between them. This chain's CDR3 is CASRRMGSPLHF. The CDR3 bases are TGTGCCAGCAGGCGAATGGGTTCACCCCTCCACTTT.